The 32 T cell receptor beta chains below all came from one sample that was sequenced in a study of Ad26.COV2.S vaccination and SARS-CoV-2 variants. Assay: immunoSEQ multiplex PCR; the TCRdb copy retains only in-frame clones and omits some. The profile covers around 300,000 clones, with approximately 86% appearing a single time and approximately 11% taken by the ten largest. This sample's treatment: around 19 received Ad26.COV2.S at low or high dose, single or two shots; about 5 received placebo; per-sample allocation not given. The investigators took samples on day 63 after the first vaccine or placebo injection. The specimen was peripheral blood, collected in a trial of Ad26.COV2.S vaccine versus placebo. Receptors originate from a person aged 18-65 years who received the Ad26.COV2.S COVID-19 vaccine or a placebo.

The CDR3 sequence is CASSLRGGGKTYEQYF. In nucleotides, the CDR3 is TGTGCCAGCAGCTTACGGGGGGGAGGGAAGACCTACGAGCAGTACTTC. This chain uses TRBV7-2 with TRBJ2-7; 8 nucleotides agree with TRBD2. The ends lost 2 bases at V and 2 bases at J; junction bases unmatched: 8. The germline CDR1 and CDR2 sequences are SGHTA and FQGNSA. The CDR3 covers 16 residues. The entire variable domain, with the rest obtained from reference TRBV7-2 and TRBJ2-7, is as follows: GAGVSQSPSNKVTEKGKDVELRCDPISGHTALYWYRQSLGQGLEFLIYFQGNSAPDKSGLPSDRFSAERTGGSVSTLTIQRTQQEDSAVYLCASSLRGGGKTYEQYFGPGTRLTVT.

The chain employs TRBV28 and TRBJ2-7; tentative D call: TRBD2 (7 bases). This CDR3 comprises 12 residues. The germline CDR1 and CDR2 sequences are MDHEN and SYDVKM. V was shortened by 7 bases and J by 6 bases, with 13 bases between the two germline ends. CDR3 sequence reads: CASKKGGTEQYF. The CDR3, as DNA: TGTGCCAGCAAAAAGGGGGGGACCGAGCAGTACTTC.

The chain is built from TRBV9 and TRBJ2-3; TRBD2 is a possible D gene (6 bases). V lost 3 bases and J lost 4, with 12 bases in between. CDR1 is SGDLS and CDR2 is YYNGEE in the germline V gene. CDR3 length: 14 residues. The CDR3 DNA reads TGTGCCAGCAGCGCCTACACTAGCTCAGATACGCAGTATTTT. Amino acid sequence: CASSAYTSSDTQYF.

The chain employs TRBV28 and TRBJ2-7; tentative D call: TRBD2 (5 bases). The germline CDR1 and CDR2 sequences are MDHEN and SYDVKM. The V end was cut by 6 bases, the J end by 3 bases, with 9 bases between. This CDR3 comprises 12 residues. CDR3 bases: TGTGCCAGCAGCGCCGGGATCTACGAGCAGTACTTC. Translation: CASSAGIYEQYF. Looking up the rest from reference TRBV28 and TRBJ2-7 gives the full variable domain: DVKVTQSSRYLVKRTGEKVFLECVQDMDHENMFWYRQDPGLGLRLIYFSYDVKMKEKGDIPEGYSVSREKKERFSLILESASTNQTSMYLCASSAGIYEQYFGPGTRLTVT.

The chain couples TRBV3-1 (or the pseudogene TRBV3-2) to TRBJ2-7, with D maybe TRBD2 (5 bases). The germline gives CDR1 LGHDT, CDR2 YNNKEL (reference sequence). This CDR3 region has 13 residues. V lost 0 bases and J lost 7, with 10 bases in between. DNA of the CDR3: TGTGCCAGCAGCCAAGAGCCTCCGGGGGAGCAGTACTTC. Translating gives CASSQEPPGEQYF.

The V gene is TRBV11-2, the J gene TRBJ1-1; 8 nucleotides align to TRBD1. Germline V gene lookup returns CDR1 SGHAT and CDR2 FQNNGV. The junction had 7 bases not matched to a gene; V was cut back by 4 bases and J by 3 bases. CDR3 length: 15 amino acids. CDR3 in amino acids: CASSSQGARYTEAFF. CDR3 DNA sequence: TGTGCCAGCAGCTCCCAGGGGGCGCGGTACACTGAAGCTTTCTTT.

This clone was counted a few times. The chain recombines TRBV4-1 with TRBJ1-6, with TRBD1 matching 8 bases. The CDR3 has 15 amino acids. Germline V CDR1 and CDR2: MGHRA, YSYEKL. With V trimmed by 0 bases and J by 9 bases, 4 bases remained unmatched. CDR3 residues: CASSQEGQVTSPLHF. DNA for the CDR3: TGCGCCAGCAGCCAAGAGGGACAGGTTACTTCACCCCTCCACTTT.

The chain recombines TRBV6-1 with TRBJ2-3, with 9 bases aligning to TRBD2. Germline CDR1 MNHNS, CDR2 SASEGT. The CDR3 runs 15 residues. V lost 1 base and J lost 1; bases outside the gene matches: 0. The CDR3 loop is CASSEERGGTDTQYF. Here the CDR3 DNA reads TGTGCCAGCAGTGAAGAGCGGGGGGGCACAGATACGCAGTATTTT.

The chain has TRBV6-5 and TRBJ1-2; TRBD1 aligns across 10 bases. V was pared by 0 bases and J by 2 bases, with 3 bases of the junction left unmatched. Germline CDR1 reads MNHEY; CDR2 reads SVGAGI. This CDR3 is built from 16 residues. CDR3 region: CASSYSGQGINYGYTF. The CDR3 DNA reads TGTGCCAGCAGTTACTCGGGACAGGGGATCAACTATGGCTACACCTTC.

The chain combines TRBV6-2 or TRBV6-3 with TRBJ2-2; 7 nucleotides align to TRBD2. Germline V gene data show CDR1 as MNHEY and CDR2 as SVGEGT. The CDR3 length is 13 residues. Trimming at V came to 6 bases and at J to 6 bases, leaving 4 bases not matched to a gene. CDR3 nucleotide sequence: TGTGCCAGCAGCCGAGCGGGATCCGGGGAGCTGTTTTTT. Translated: CASSRAGSGELFF.

In DNA form, the CDR3 reads TGCGCCAGCAGCGATCTACAGGGGAGCGGGGAGCTGTTTTTT. Its protein is CASSDLQGSGELFF. The V call is TRBV5-1, the J call TRBJ2-2, with 7 bases matching TRBD1. This CDR3 spans 14 amino acids. Germline loops: CDR1 SGHRS, CDR2 YFSETQ. V was clipped by 4 bases and J by 7 bases; unmatched bases: 7.

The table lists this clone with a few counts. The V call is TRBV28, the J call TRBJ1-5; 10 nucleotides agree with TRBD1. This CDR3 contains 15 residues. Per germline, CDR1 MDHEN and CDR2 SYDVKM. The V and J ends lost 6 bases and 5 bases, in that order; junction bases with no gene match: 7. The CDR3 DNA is TGTGCCAGCAGCACCGGGACAGGGGAGGATCAGCCCCAGCATTTT. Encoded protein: CASSTGTGEDQPQHF.

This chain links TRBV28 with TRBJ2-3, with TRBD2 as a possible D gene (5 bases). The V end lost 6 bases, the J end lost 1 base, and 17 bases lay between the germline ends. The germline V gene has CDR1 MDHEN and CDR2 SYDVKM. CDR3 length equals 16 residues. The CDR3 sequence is CASSPSGGSGTDTQYF. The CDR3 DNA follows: TGTGCCAGCAGCCCATCCGGCGGGTCAGGCACAGATACGCAGTATTTT. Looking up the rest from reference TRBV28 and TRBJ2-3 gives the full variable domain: DVKVTQSSRYLVKRTGEKVFLECVQDMDHENMFWYRQDPGLGLRLIYFSYDVKMKEKGDIPEGYSVSREKKERFSLILESASTNQTSMYLCASSPSGGSGTDTQYFGPGTRLTVL.

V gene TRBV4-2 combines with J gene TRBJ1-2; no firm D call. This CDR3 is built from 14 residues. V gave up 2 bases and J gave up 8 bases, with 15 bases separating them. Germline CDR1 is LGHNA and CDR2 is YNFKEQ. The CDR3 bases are TGTGCCAGCAGCCAAACTACCGGGCCGGGCGGCTACACCTTC. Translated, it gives CASSQTTGPGGYTF.

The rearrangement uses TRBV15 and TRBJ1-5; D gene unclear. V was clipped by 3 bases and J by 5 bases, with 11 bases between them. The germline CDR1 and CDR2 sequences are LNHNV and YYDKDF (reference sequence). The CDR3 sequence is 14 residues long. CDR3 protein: CATSRDRGYQPQHF. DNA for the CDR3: TGTGCCACCAGCAGGGACCGAGGATATCAGCCCCAGCATTTT.

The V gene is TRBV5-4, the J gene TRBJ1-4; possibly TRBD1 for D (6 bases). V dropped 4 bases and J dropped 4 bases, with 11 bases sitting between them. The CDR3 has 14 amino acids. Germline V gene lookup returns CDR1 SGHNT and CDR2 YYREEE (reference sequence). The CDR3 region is CASSLQGDNEKLFF. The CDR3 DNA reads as TGTGCCAGCAGCCTACAGGGAGATAATGAAAAACTGTTTTTT. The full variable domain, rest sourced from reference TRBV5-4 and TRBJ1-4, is ETGVTQSPTHLIKTRGQQVTLRCSSQSGHNTVSWYQQALGQGPQFIFQYYREEENGRGNFPPRFSGLQFPNYSSELNVNALELDDSALYLCASSLQGDNEKLFFGSGTQLSVL.

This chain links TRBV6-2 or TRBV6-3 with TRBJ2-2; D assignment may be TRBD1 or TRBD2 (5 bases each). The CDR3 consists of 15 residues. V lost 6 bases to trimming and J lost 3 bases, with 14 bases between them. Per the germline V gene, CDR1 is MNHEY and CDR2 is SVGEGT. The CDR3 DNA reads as TGTGCCAGCAGCCAGGGTGGAGGTCACACCGGGGAGCTGTTTTTT. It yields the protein CASSQGGGHTGELFF.

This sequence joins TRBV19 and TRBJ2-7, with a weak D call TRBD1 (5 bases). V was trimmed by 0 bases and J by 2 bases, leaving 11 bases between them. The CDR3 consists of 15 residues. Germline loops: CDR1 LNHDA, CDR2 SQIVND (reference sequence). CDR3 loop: CASSIDLQGPYEQYF. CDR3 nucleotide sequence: TGTGCCAGTAGTATAGATCTCCAGGGCCCCTACGAGCAGTACTTC. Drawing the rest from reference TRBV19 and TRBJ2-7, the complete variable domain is DGGITQSPKYLFRKEGQNVTLSCEQNLNHDAMYWYRQDPGQGLRLIYYSQIVNDFQKGDIAEGYSVSREKKESFPLTVTSAQKNPTAFYLCASSIDLQGPYEQYFGPGTRLTVT.

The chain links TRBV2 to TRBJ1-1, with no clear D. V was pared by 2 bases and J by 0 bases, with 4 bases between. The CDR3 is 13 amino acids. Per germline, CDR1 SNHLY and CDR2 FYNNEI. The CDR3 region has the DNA TGTGCCAGCAGTGAACCTATGAACACTGAAGCTTTCTTT. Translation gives CASSEPMNTEAFF.

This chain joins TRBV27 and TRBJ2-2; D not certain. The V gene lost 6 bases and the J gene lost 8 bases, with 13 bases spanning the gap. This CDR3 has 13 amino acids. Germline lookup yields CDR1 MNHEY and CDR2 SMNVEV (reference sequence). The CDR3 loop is CASSLLRAGELFF. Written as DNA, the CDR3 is TGTGCCAGCAGCCTCCTCCGTGCGGGGGAGCTGTTTTTT.

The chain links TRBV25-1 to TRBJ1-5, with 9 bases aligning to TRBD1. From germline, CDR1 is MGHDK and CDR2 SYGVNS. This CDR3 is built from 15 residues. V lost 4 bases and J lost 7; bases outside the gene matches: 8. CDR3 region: CASSAAGQGNQPQHF. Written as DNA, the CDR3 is TGTGCCAGCAGTGCAGCGGGACAGGGAAACCAGCCCCAGCATTTT.

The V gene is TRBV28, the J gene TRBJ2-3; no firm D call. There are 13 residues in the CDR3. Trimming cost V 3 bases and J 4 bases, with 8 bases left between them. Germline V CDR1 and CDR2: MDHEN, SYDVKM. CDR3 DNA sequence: TGTGCCAGCAGTTTGCCCCCGGCAGATACGCAGTATTTT. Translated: CASSLPPADTQYF.

CDR3 DNA sequence: TGTGCCAGCAGTTTCGTTAGCGGGGGGGTCAATGAGCAGTTCTTC. Translating gives CASSFVSGGVNEQFF. The V call is TRBV27, the J call TRBJ2-1; 11 nucleotides line up with TRBD2. Per germline, CDR1 MNHEY and CDR2 SMNVEV (reference sequence). The junction had 4 bases not matched to a gene; V was cut back by 3 bases and J by 6 bases. The CDR3 loop spans 15 amino acids.

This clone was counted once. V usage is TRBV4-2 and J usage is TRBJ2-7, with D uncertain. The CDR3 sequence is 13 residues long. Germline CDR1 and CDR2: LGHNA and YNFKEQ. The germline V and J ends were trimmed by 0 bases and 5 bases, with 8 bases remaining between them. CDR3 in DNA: TGTGCCAGCAGCCAAGAAGGGTGGCACGAGCAGTACTTC. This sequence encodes CASSQEGWHEQYF.

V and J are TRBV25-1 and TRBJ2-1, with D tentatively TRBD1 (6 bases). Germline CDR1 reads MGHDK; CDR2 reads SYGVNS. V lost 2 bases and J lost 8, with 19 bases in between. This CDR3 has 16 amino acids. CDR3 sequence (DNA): TGTGCCAGCAGTGAAGCGGACAACCATAAGGGGGATGAGCAGTTCTTC. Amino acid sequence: CASSEADNHKGDEQFF. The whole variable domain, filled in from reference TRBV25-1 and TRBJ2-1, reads EADIYQTPRYLVIGTGKKITLECSQTMGHDKMYWYQQDPGMELHLIHYSYGVNSTEKGDLSSESTVSRIRTEHFPLTLESARPSHTSQYLCASSEADNHKGDEQFFGPGTRLTVL.

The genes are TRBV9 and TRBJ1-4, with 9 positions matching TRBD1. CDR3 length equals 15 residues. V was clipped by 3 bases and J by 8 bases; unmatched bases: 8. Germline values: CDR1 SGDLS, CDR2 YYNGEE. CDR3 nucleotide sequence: TGTGCCAGCAGCGAGAGGGACAGGGTAGGGGAAAAACTGTTTTTT. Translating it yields CASSERDRVGEKLFF.

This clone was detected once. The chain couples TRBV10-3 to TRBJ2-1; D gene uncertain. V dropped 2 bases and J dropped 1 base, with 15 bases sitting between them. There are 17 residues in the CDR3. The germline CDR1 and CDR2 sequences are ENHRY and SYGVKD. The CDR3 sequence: CAISEGETSYSYNEQFF. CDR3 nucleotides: TGTGCCATCAGTGAGGGTGAAACCAGCTATTCCTACAATGAGCAGTTCTTC.

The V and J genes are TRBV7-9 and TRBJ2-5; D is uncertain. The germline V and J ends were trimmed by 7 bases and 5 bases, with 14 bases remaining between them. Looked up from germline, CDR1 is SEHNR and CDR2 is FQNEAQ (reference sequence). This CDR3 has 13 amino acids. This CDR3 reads CASMYTAPETQYF. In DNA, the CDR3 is TGTGCCAGCATGTACACTGCTCCGGAGACCCAGTACTTC. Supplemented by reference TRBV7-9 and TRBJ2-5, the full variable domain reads DTGVSQNPRHKITKRGQNVTFRCDPISEHNRLYWYRQTLGQGPEFLTYFQNEAQLEKSRLLSDRFSAERPKGSFSTLEIQRTEQGDSAMYLCASMYTAPETQYFGPGTRLLVL.

The CDR3 here is CASSLARNDAGVVETQYF. DNA of the CDR3: TGCGCCAGCAGCTTGGCCCGTAATGATGCGGGAGTAGTAGAGACCCAGTACTTC. The rearrangement uses TRBV5-1 and TRBJ2-5; 7 bases fit TRBD2. This CDR3 is 18 amino acids long. V gave up 0 bases and J gave up 4 bases; unmatched junction bases: 15. In germline, CDR1 is SGHRS, CDR2 YFSETQ. Filled out from reference TRBV5-1 and TRBJ2-5, the complete variable domain reads KAGVTQTPRYLIKTRGQQVTLSCSPISGHRSVSWYQQTPGQGLQFLFEYFSETQRNKGNFPGRFSGRQFSNSRSEMNVSTLELGDSALYLCASSLARNDAGVVETQYFGPGTRLLVL.

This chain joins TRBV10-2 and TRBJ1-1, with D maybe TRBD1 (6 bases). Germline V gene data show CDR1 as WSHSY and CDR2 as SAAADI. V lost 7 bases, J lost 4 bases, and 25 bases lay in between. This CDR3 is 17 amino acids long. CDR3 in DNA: TGCGCCAGCACTACTGACGTGGGGGCGACTTGGGGCACTGAAGCTTTCTTT. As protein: CASTTDVGATWGTEAFF.

CDR3 loop: CASSPSRGGGQETQYF. The CDR3 DNA is TGTGCCAGCAGCCCGAGTAGGGGGGGTGGCCAAGAGACCCAGTACTTC. The rearrangement links TRBV11-3 to TRBJ2-5; TRBD2 might be the D (7 bases). Germline CDR1 SGHNT, CDR2 YENEEA. This CDR3 has 16 amino acids. Trimming pared 5 bases from V and 1 base from J, leaving 17 bases between.

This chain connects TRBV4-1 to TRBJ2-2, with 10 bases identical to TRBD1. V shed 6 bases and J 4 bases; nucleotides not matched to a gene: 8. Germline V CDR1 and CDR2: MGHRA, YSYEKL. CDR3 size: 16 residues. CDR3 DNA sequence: TGCGCCAGCAGGTACCCGGGACAGGGGATCACCGGGGAGCTGTTTTTT. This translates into CASRYPGQGITGELFF.